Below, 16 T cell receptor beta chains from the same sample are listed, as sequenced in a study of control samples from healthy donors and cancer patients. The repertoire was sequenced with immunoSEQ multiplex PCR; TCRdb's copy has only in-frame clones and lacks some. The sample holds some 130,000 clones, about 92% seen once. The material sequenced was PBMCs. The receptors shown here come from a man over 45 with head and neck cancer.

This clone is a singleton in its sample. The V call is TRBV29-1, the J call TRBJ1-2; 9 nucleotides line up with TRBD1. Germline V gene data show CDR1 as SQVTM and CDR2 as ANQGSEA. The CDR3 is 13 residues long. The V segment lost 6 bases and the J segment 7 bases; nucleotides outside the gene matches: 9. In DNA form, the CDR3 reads TGCAGCGTGGATAACAGGGGGCCGTCTGGCTACACCTTC. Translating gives CSVDNRGPSGYTF.

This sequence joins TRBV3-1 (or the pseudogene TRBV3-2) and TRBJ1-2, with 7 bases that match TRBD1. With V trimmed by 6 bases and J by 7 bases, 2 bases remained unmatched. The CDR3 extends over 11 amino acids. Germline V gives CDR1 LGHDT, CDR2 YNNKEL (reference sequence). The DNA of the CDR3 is TGTGCCAGCAGACAGGGGTTTGGCTACACCTTC. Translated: CASRQGFGYTF.

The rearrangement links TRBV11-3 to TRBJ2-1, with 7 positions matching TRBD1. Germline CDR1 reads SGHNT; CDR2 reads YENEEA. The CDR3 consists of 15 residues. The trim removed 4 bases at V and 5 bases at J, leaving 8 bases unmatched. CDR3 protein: CASSSTPTGDNEQFF. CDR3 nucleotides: TGTGCCAGCAGCTCAACCCCTACAGGGGACAATGAGCAGTTCTTC.

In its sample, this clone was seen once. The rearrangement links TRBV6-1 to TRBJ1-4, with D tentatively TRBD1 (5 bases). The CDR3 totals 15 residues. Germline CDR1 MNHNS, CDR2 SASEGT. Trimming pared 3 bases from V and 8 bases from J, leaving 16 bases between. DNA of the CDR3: TGTGCCAGCAGTGATTCCCGGCAGGGTCGGGAAAAACTGTTTTTT. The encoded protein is CASSDSRQGREKLFF.

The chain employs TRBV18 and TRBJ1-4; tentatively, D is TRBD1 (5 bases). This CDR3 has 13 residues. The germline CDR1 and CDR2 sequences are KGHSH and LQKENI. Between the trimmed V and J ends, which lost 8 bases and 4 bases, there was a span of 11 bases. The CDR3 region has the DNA TGTGCCAGCACAGGCACCTATAATGAAAAACTGTTTTTT. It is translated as CASTGTYNEKLFF.

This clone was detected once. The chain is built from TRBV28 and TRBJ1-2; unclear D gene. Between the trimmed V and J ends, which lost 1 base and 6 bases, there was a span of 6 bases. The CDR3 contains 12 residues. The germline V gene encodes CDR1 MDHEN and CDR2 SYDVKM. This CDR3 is CASSLSLDGYTF. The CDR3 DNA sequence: TGTGCCAGCAGTTTATCGTTGGATGGCTACACCTTC.

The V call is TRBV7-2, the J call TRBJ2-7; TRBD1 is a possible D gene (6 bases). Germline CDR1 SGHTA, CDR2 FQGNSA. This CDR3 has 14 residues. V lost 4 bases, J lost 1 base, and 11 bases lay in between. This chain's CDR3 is CASSSRTASYEQYF. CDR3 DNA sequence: TGTGCCAGCAGCTCGAGGACAGCTTCCTACGAGCAGTACTTC. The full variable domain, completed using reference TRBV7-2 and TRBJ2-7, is GAGVSQSPSNKVTEKGKDVELRCDPISGHTALYWYRQSLGQGLEFLIYFQGNSAPDKSGLPSDRFSAERTGGSVSTLTIQRTQQEDSAVYLCASSSRTASYEQYFGPGTRLTVT.

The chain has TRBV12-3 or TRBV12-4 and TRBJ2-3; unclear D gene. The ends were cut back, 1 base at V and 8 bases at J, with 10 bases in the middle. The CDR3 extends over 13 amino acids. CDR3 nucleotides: TGTGCCAGCAGTTTAGGGTCTAGTACTACGCAGTATTTT. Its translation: CASSLGSSTTQYF.

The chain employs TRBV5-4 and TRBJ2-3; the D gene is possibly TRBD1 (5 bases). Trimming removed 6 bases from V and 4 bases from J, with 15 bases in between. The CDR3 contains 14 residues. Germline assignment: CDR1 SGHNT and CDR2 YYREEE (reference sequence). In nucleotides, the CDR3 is TGTGCCAGCATTCATCAGGGTGCAGCAGATACGCAGTATTTT. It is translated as CASIHQGAADTQYF.

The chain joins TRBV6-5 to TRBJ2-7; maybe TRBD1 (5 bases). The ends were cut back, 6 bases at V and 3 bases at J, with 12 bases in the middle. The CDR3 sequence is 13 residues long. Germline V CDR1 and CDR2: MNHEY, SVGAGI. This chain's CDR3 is CASSSPDSYEQYF. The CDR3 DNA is TGTGCCAGCAGCTCCCCCGACAGCTACGAGCAGTACTTC.

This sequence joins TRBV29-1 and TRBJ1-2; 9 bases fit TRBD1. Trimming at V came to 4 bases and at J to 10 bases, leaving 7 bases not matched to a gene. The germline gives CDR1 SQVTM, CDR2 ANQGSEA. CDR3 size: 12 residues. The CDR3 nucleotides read TGCAGCGTTGCGAGACAGGGGGAACCCTACACCTTC. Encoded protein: CSVARQGEPYTF. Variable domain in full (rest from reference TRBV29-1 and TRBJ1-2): SAVISQKPSRDICQRGTSLTIQCQVDSQVTMMFWYRQQPGQSLTLIATANQGSEATYESGFVIDKFPISRPNLTFSTLTVSNMSPEDSSIYLCSVARQGEPYTFGSGTRLTVV.

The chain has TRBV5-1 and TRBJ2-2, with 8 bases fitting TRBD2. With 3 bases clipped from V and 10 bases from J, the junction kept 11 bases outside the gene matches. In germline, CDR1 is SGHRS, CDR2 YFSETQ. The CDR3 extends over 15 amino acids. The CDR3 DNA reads TGCGCCAGCAGCTCCGGACTAGCCCCCGGTTCGGAGCTGTTTTTT. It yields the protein CASSSGLAPGSELFF.

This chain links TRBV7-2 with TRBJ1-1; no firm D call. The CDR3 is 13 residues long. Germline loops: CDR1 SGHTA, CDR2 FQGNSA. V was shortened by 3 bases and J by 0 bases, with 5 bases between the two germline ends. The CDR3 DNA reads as TGTGCCAGCAGCTTGTCCCTGAACACTGAAGCTTTCTTT. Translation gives CASSLSLNTEAFF.

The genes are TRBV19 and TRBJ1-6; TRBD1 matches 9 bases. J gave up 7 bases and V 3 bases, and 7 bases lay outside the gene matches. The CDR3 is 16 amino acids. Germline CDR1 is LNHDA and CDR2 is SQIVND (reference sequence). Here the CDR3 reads CASSIPLGQGNSPLHF. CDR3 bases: TGTGCCAGTAGTATCCCACTCGGACAGGGGAATTCACCCCTCCACTTT.

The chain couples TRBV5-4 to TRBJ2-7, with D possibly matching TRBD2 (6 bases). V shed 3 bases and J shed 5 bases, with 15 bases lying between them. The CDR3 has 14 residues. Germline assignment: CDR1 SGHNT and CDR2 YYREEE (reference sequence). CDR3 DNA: TGTGCCAGCAGCTGGGGGACTGGGCCGAACGAGCAGTACTTC. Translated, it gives CASSWGTGPNEQYF.

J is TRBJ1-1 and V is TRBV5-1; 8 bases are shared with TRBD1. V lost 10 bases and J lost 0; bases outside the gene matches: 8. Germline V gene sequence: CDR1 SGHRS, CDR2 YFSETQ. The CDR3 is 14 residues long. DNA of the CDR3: TGCGCCGGCGTCCGGGACAGGCTGAACACTGAAGCTTTCTTT. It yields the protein CAGVRDRLNTEAFF.